This T cell receptor beta chain was documented in a study of molecular identifiers for immune sequencing clone quantification. TCRdb reprocessed the PCR reads with MiXCR, giving one entry per CDR3 protein. The data show 490,000 or so distinct CDR3 sequences, with around 23% seen just once and under 0.85% held by the top ten. Trimming cost V 2 bases and J 12 bases, with 25 bases left between them. The CDR3 runs 15 residues. Germline CDR1 and CDR2: GTSNPN and SVGIG (reference sequence). This clonotype was obtained from a human donor in good health. Some libraries in this study had Jurkat cell RNA spiked in. Sequenced input: naive CD8+ T cells from blood, with Jurkat cell RNA spiked in. Stated subset: FACS-sorted CD8+CD4-CCR7+CD45RA+ naive T cells. V usage is TRBV30 and J usage is TRBJ1-2; D is ambiguous. The DNA for the CDR3 is TGTGCCTGGAGTCTTTTAGGAGAGCTCCGGTTTTTCGACACCTTC. Translated: CAWSLLGELRFFDTF.